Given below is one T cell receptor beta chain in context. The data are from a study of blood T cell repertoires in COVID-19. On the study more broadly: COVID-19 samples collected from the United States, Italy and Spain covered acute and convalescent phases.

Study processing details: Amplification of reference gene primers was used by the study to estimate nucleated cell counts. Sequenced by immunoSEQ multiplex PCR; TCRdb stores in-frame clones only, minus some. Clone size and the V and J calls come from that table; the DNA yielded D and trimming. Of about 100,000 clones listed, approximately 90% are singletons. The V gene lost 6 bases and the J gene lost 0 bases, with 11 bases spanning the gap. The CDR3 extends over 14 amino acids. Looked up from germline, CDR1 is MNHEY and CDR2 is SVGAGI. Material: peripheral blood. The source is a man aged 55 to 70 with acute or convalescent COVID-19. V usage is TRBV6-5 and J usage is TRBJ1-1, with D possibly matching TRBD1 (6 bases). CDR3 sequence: CASSTGYMNTEAFF. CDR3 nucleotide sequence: TGTGCCAGCAGCACAGGGTACATGAACACTGAAGCTTTCTTT.